The text below deals with one T cell receptor (beta chain). What it recognizes is unknown. In germline, CDR1 is MDHEN, CDR2 SYDVKM. J gave up 7 bases and V 3 bases, and 6 bases lay outside the gene matches. This CDR3 is built from 14 residues. The sample is drawn from a study of shared clonotypes between healthy human individuals. Study overall: There were three CD4 naive, three CD4 memory, two CD8 naive and one CD8 memory plates per donor. Study-wide results and limits: In contrast to clonotypes shared by all four donors, non-shared clonotypes had lower generation probabilities.

Donors were healthy HIV-negative adults without recently reported acute infections or vaccinations. Sorted-subset replicate PCRs used around 200 ng of genomic DNA. This amount corresponded to about 29,000 T cell genomes. Sequencing was performed with immunoSEQ multiplex PCR; in TCRdb, only in-frame clones are kept and a portion is missing. This table holds around 370,000 clones, about 97% found once. The sequence derives from a man aged 25 to 40 in good health. The material sequenced was memory CD8+ T cells sorted from blood. Subset: CD45RO+ cells pooled with CCR7-negative TemRA cells. The chain uses TRBV28 and TRBJ1-1; 9 nucleotides match TRBD1. The CDR3 DNA reads as TGTGCCAGCAGTTTCGGGACAGGGATTGATGAAGCTTTCTTT. Translation gives CASSFGTGIDEAFF.